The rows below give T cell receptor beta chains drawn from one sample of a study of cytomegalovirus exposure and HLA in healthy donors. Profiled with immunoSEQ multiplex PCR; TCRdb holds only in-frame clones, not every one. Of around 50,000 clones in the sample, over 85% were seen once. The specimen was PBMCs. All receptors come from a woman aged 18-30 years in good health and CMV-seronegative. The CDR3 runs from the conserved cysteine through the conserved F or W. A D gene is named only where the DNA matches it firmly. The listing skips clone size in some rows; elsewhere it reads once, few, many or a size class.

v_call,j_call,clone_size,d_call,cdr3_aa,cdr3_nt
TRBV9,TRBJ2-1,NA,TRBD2,CASSVTSGRMGEQFF,TGTGCCAGCAGCGTGACTAGCGGGAGAATGGGTGAGCAGTTCTTC
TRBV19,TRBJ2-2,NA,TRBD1,CASSIETGQGASDGELFF,TGTGCCAGTAGTATAGAAACGGGCCAGGGGGCAAGTGACGGGGAGCTGTTTTTT
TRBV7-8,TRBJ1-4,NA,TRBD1,CASSLDRGTNEKLFF,TGTGCCAGCAGCTTGGACAGGGGGACTAATGAAAAACTGTTTTTT
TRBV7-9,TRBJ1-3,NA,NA,CASSLADTQADTIYF,TGTGCCAGCAGCTTAGCGGACACCCAGGCGGACACCATATATTTT
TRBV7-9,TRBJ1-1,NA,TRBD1,CASSLATGATSRAFF,TGTGCCAGCAGCTTAGCGACAGGGGCCACATCGAGAGCTTTCTTT
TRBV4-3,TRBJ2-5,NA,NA,CASSQEVSGDQETQYF,TGCGCCAGCAGCCAAGAAGTCTCAGGGGACCAAGAGACCCAGTACTTC
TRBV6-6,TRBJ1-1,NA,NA,CASSYVVGNTEAFF,TGTGCCAGCAGCTACGTAGTTGGGAACACTGAAGCTTTCTTT
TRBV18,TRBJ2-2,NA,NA,CASSPPSVSGLFF,TGTGCCAGCTCACCACCGTCCGTCTCGGGTCTGTTTTTT
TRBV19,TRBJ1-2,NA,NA,CASTPGGDYGYTF,TGTGCCAGTACACCAGGCGGGGACTATGGCTACACCTTC
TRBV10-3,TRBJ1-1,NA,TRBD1,CAISDFQGGTEAFF,TGTGCCATCAGTGATTTCCAGGGGGGCACTGAAGCTTTCTTT
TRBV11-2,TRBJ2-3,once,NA,CASSSDYRTDTQYF,TGTGCCAGCAGCTCGGACTATCGCACAGATACGCAGTATTTT
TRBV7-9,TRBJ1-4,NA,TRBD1,CASSSRTGVTEKLFF,TGTGCCAGCAGCTCGCGAACAGGGGTTACGGAAAAACTGTTTTTT
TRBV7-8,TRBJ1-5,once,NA,CASSLERRGRGFPSLNNQPQHF,TGTGCCAGCAGCTTAGAAAGGCGGGGACGGGGGTTTCCCTCCCTGAATAATCAGCCCCAGCATTTT
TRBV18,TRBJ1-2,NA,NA,CASSPQNRDGYTF,TGTGCCAGCTCACCACAAAACAGGGATGGCTACACCTTC
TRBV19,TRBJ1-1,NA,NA,CASSIRVMNTEAFF,TGTGCCAGTAGTATCCGGGTAATGAACACTGAAGCTTTCTTT
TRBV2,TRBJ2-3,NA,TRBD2,CASETSGGVPTDTQYF,TGTGCCAGCGAGACTAGCGGGGGGGTACCCACAGATACGCAGTATTTT
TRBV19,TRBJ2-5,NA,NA,CASSVGGAAETQYF,TGTGCCAGTAGTGTGGGAGGAGCTGCGGAGACCCAGTACTTC
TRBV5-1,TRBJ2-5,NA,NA,CASSFSGETQYF,TGCGCCAGCAGCTTTTCTGGCGAGACCCAGTACTTC
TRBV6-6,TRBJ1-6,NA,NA,CASKYGPYSPLHF,TGTGCCAGCAAATATGGCCCCTATTCACCCCTCCACTTT
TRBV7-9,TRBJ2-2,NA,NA,CASSSSGNTGELFF,TGTGCCAGCAGCTCCTCAGGGAACACCGGGGAGCTGTTTTTT
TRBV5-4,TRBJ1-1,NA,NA,CASSLVSTGTSEAFF,TGTGCCAGCAGCTTGGTGTCAACAGGGACGTCCGAAGCTTTCTTT
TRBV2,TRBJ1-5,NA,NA,CASSDEDSYSNQPQHF,TGTGCCAGCAGTGATGAGGACAGTTATAGCAATCAGCCCCAGCATTTT
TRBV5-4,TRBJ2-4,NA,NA,CASSPEGAGRNIQYF,TGTGCCAGCAGCCCGGAGGGAGCAGGGAGGAACATTCAGTACTTC
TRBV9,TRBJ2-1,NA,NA,CASSVERALWTAYNEQFF,TGTGCCAGCAGCGTAGAAAGGGCCCTCTGGACAGCGTACAATGAGCAGTTCTTC